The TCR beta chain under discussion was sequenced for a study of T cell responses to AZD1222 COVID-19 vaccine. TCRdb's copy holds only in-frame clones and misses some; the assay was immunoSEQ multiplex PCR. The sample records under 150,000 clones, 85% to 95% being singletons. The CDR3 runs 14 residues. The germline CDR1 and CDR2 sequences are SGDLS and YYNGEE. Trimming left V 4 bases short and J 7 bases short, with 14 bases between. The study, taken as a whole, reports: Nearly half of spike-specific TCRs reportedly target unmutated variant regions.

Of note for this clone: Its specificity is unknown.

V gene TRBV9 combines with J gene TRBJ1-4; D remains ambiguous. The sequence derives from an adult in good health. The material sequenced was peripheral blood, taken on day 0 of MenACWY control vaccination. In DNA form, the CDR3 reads TGTGCCAGCAGCATTGGGCCTCCGGGTGAAAAACTGTTTTTT. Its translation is CASSIGPPGEKLFF.